The rows below give T cell receptor beta chains drawn from one sample of a study of T cells in tuberculosis. The data were produced by immunoSEQ multiplex PCR, yet TCRdb's version contains in-frame clones alone and is incomplete. The sample lists tens of thousands of clones; about 91% were seen once. This material consisted of PBMCs, taken at tuberculosis diagnosis. The receptors originated from an adult with tuberculosis. Both conserved end residues are part of each CDR3. A D gene is named only where the DNA matches it firmly.

length | D | J | V | CDR3
15 | TRBD1 | TRBJ2-3 | TRBV13 | CASSGTGGNGETQYF
19 | TRBD1 | TRBJ2-7 | TRBV28 | CASSLRRDRGRWWDYEQYF
15 | TRBD2 | TRBJ2-7 | TRBV5-1 | CASSLPYAGVDEQYF
15 | . | TRBJ2-2 | TRBV7-3 | CASSSRDKVTGELFF
15 | TRBD1 | TRBJ2-1 | TRBV11-2 | CASSSGQGSYNEQFF
14 | . | TRBJ1-4 | TRBV2 | CASSEGRAGEKLFF
15 | TRBD1 | TRBJ1-2 | TRBV5-1 | CASSLETGEWNGYTF
16 | . | TRBJ2-2 | TRBV7-9 | CASSPVVALNTGELFF
16 | . | TRBJ2-3 | TRBV5-1 | CASSAPTATSTDTQYF
14 | . | TRBJ1-3 | TRBV5-6 | CASSTAGAGNTIYF
15 | TRBD2 | TRBJ2-1 | TRBV28 | CAAINRTSGYNEQFF
14 | TRBD1 | TRBJ1-5 | TRBV27 | CASSPGGGNQPQHF
16 | . | TRBJ2-1 | TRBV2 | CASSGAGDNPYNEQFF
14 | TRBD1 | TRBJ1-4 | TRBV7-2 | CASREDRGGEKLFF
15 | . | TRBJ2-7 | TRBV7-3 | CASSSSHDRPFEQYF
12 | . | TRBJ1-1 | TRBV2 | CASSVFNTEAFF
15 | TRBD1 | TRBJ1-1 | TRBV19 | CASSVPGQLNTEAFF
16 | . | TRBJ1-5 | TRBV4-1 | CASSHSRLRGNQPQHF
13 | TRBD1 | TRBJ1-5 | TRBV18 | CASSRQGAQPQHF
14 | TRBD2 | TRBJ2-7 | TRBV5-1 | CASRSGRDSYEQYF
14 | . | TRBJ1-1 | TRBV4-1 | CASSPGQPNTEAFF
13 | . | TRBJ2-1 | TRBV30 | CAWSVSGFDEQFF
14 | TRBD1 | TRBJ1-6 | TRBV19 | CASIGQGDNSPLHF
13 | . | TRBJ1-1 | TRBV5-4 | CASRAATNTEAFF
14 | . | TRBJ2-1 | TRBV19 | CASSPPPTDNEQFF
14 | . | TRBJ2-2 | TRBV13 | CASSRRTGTGELFF
14 | . | TRBJ2-7 | TRBV11-2 | CASSLTAAAYEQYF
13 | . | TRBJ1-3 | TRBV28 | CASSLLQGHTIYF
14 | TRBD2 | TRBJ2-1 | TRBV19 | CASMAGTSYNEQFF
17 | . | TRBJ2-7 | TRBV5-1 | CASSLENEGAETYEQYF
14 | TRBD1 | TRBJ2-7 | TRBV2 | CASTRGRGRYEQYF
16 | TRBD2 | TRBJ2-3 | TRBV7-6 | CASSSSAGGFTDTQYF
12 | . | TRBJ1-5 | TRBV7-8 | CASSLGNVPQHF
16 | . | TRBJ2-4 | TRBV6-6 | CASSYSPGSTKNIQYF
17 | . | TRBJ2-3 | TRBV11-1 | CASSTQGGTRATDTQYF
15 | . | TRBJ1-2 | TRBV18 | CASSQQTAPNYGYTF
15 | . | TRBJ1-3 | TRBV5-4 | CASSLAPGSGNTIYF
14 | TRBD2 | TRBJ2-1 | TRBV27 | CASSIGTSLHEQFF
12 | . | TRBJ2-2 | TRBV19 | CAVRGDTGELFF
16 | . | TRBJ1-1 | TRBV5-1 | CASSQNGNRVNTEAFF